What follows describes a single T cell receptor (beta chain). The target antigen is unknown. RNA transcripts served as template for amplifying TCR beta CDR3 sequences. The authors performed first-round RT-PCR with HTBI primers and then a second-round multiplex PCR. MiXCR, run by TCRdb on the multiplex PCR reads, gives a single entry per CDR3 protein. The table has about 740,000 distinct CDR3 sequences, 35% to 50% seen once. It was from roughly 9.3 ml of fresh peripheral blood that the PBMCs came. CDR3 length equals 12 residues. J was trimmed by 8 bases and V by 11 bases; bases with no gene match: 7. Germline V lookup: CDR1 SGHAT, CDR2 FQDESV (reference sequence). This sample was included in a study of Graves' ophthalmopathy and Graves' hyperthyroidism. Study-wide results and caveats: Blood samples also showed most expanded thyroid clonotypes exceeding 0.001 frequency. Sensitivity of around 88% and specificity of around 80% were achieved when a 13-signature model separated ophthalmopathy from stable hyperthyroidism.

The rearrangement links TRBV11-1 to TRBJ2-2; 8 bases map to TRBD2. The specimen was peripheral blood. The TCR sequence derives from an adult man with Graves' ophthalmopathy. The CDR3: CAWSSSGGELFF. CDR3 DNA: TGTGCCTGGAGTTCTAGCGGGGGGGAGCTGTTTTTT.